This T cell receptor beta chain was identified during a study of blood T cell repertoires in COVID-19. Study background: The study drew acute and convalescent COVID-19 samples from the United States, Italy and Spain. PBMCs, B-cell-depleted T cells, or T cells were the source of the cDNA or gDNA that made up the material.

Per the original data handling: Quantification of nucleated cells was approximated via reference gene primer amplification. Profiled with immunoSEQ multiplex PCR; TCRdb holds only in-frame clones, not every one. Clonal size and the V and J genes are those of that table, whereas D and trimming came from the DNA. The sample yields approximately 240,000 clones, roughly 80% seen once. Trimming removed 8 bases from V and 5 bases from J; junction bases left unmatched: 14. This CDR3 has 15 residues. Germline V lookup: CDR1 MNHEY, CDR2 SMNVEV (reference sequence). Sample: peripheral blood. The source of this sequence is a woman at least 80 years old with active or convalescent COVID-19. The chain employs TRBV27 and TRBJ1-1, with 7 positions matching TRBD1. The CDR3 region has the DNA TGTGCCAGCCGCCCTCTAGGGGGCCGGGGGACTGAAGCTTTCTTT. Its translation: CASRPLGGRGTEAFF.